Listed below are T cell receptor beta chains from one sample, sequenced in a study of neoadjuvant anti-PD-1 for oral cavity cancer. Data came from immunoSEQ multiplex PCR; TCRdb stores just in-frame clones and leaves some out. The sample lists around 81,000 clones, about 84% occurring once. The input for sequencing was PBMCs, taken before nivolumab (anti-PD-1) treatment. These receptors all stem from a person aged 40 to 85 with oral cavity squamous cell carcinoma. The CDR3 runs from the conserved cysteine through the conserved F or W. D genes are given only for firm matches. Expanded clones get a size class; other rows say once, few or many, or leave the size out.

j_call: TRBJ1-1; v_call: TRBV11-2; d_call: NA; clone_size: NA; cdr3_aa: CASSGQAAGTEAFF; cdr3_nt: TGTGCCAGCAGCGGGCAGGCGGCGGGCACTGAAGCTTTCTTT
j_call: TRBJ1-2; v_call: TRBV11-3; d_call: NA; clone_size: NA; cdr3_aa: CASSFNSGGYGYTF; cdr3_nt: TGTGCCAGCAGCTTCAATTCCGGGGGCTATGGCTACACCTTC
j_call: TRBJ2-3; v_call: TRBV2; d_call: NA; clone_size: NA; cdr3_aa: CASSDSARTDTQYF; cdr3_nt: TGTGCCAGCAGTGATAGCGCCCGCACAGATACGCAGTATTTT
j_call: TRBJ2-7; v_call: TRBV4-2; d_call: TRBD2; clone_size: NA; cdr3_aa: CASSQDGLAGGNSYEQYF; cdr3_nt: TGTGCCAGCAGCCAAGATGGACTAGCGGGAGGGAACTCCTACGAGCAGTACTTC
j_call: TRBJ2-1; v_call: TRBV19; d_call: TRBD2; clone_size: NA; cdr3_aa: CASRSLASGDNEQFF; cdr3_nt: TGTGCCAGTAGAAGCCTGGCTAGCGGGGACAATGAGCAGTTCTTC
j_call: TRBJ2-3; v_call: TRBV2; d_call: NA; clone_size: NA; cdr3_aa: CASRDSSVTDTQYF; cdr3_nt: TGTGCCAGCCGGGACTCAAGTGTCACAGATACGCAGTATTTT
j_call: TRBJ1-2; v_call: TRBV5-4; d_call: NA; clone_size: NA; cdr3_aa: CASSLRGDYGYTF; cdr3_nt: TGTGCCAGCAGCTTGAGGGGCGACTATGGCTACACCTTC
j_call: TRBJ1-3; v_call: TRBV27; d_call: TRBD1; clone_size: NA; cdr3_aa: CASSLKPPGTGGGNTIYF; cdr3_nt: TGTGCCAGCAGTCTAAAACCGCCGGGGACAGGCGGGGGAAACACCATATATTTT
j_call: TRBJ2-5; v_call: TRBV2; d_call: NA; clone_size: once; cdr3_aa: CASSELGALYF; cdr3_nt: TGTGCCAGCAGTGAATTGGGGGCTCTGTACTTC
j_call: TRBJ1-3; v_call: TRBV19; d_call: NA; clone_size: NA; cdr3_aa: CASSIAARTGNTIYF; cdr3_nt: TGTGCCAGTAGTATAGCCGCCAGGACTGGAAACACCATATATTTT
j_call: TRBJ2-7; v_call: TRBV30; d_call: TRBD2; clone_size: NA; cdr3_aa: CAWKWGLATHEQYF; cdr3_nt: TGTGCCTGGAAGTGGGGACTAGCGACGCACGAGCAGTACTTC
j_call: TRBJ2-5; v_call: TRBV5-6; d_call: TRBD1; clone_size: NA; cdr3_aa: CASSVQGVRETQYF; cdr3_nt: TGTGCCAGCAGCGTGCAGGGGGTCCGAGAGACCCAGTACTTC
j_call: TRBJ2-2; v_call: TRBV19; d_call: TRBD1; clone_size: NA; cdr3_aa: CASSPPLGTANTGELFF; cdr3_nt: TGTGCCAGTAGTCCGCCCCTCGGGACAGCGAACACCGGGGAGCTGTTTTTT
j_call: TRBJ1-2; v_call: TRBV10-3; d_call: TRBD1; clone_size: NA; cdr3_aa: CAIRPTGGTYGYTF; cdr3_nt: TGTGCCATCAGGCCGACAGGGGGGACCTATGGCTACACCTTC
j_call: TRBJ2-1; v_call: TRBV5-1; d_call: TRBD2; clone_size: once; cdr3_aa: CASSPGLAEYNEQFF; cdr3_nt: TGCGCCAGCAGCCCGGGACTAGCGGAGTACAATGAGCAGTTCTTC
j_call: TRBJ2-7; v_call: TRBV10-3; d_call: NA; clone_size: NA; cdr3_aa: CAIRSSPYEQYF; cdr3_nt: TGTGCCATCAGAAGCAGCCCCTACGAGCAGTACTTC
j_call: TRBJ2-3; v_call: TRBV6-6; d_call: NA; clone_size: NA; cdr3_aa: CASKPEGVNTDTQYF; cdr3_nt: TGTGCCAGCAAACCCGAAGGAGTCAACACAGATACGCAGTATTTT